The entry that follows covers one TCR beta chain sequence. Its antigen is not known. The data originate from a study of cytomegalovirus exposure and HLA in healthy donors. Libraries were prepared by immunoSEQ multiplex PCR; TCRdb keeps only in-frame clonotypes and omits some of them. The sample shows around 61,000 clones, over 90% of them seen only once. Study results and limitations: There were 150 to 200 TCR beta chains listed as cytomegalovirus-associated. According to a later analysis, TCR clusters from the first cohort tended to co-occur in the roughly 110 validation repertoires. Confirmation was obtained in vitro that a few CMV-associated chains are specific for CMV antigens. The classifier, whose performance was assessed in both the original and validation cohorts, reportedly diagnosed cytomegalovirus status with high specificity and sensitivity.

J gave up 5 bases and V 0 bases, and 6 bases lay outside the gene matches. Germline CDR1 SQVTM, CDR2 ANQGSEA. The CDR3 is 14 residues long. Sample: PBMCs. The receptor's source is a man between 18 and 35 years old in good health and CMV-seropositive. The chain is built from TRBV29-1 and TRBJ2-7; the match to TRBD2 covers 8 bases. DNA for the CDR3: TGCAGCGTTGAAGATCGAGGTAGCGGGGACGAGCAGTACTTC. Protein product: CSVEDRGSGDEQYF.